The 14 T cell receptor beta chains below were found in one sample sequenced in a study of T cells in localized non-small cell lung cancer. Some clones are missing from TCRdb's copy, which holds only in-frame ones; the method was immunoSEQ multiplex PCR. The sample has roughly 3,200 clones, approximately 23% seen once. The sequencing here drew on normal lung tissue next to the tumor, taken before any cancer treatment. The receptors originated from a man aged 35 to 69 with stage III squamous cell lung carcinoma.

This clone was seen a few times. The rearrangement links TRBV11-3 to TRBJ2-5; D possibly corresponds to TRBD2 (5 bases). CDR1 and CDR2 from the germline V gene are SGHNT and YENEEA. The ends were cut back, 4 bases at V and 5 bases at J, with 20 bases in the middle. This CDR3 is built from 16 residues. The CDR3 nucleotides read TGTGCCAGCAGCTCGGGGAACAGATCGGTGTTGGAGACCCAGTACTTC. It yields the protein CASSSGNRSVLETQYF.

J is TRBJ1-6 and V is TRBV6-8; D not certain. The CDR3 has 13 residues. V lost 10 bases, J lost 5 bases, and 12 bases lay in between. Germline assignment: CDR1 MNHGY and CDR2 SAAAGT. As DNA, the CDR3 is TGTGCCATCACAACAGTGGATAATTCACCCCTCCACTTT. Protein sequence: CAITTVDNSPLHF.

The rearrangement joins TRBV29-1 to TRBJ1-1; maybe TRBD1 (5 bases). The CDR3 totals 12 residues. Between the trimmed V and J ends, which lost 4 bases and 3 bases, there was a span of 9 bases. Per germline, CDR1 SQVTM and CDR2 ANQGSEA. Here the CDR3 reads CSVGDGYTEAFF. CDR3 nucleotides: TGCAGCGTTGGGGACGGCTACACTGAAGCTTTCTTT.

The chain joins TRBV19 to TRBJ2-6, with a weak D call TRBD1 (7 bases). The ends were cut back, 6 bases at V and 4 bases at J, with 19 bases in the middle. The CDR3 loop spans 17 amino acids. The germline CDR1 and CDR2 sequences are LNHDA and SQIVND (reference sequence). For the CDR3, the DNA is TGTGCCAGTAGCAAGGGGAACAGGGGAGGAGGGGCCAACGTCCTGACTTTC. This codes for CASSKGNRGGGANVLTF.

In its sample, this clone was seen a few times. The chain carries TRBV11-3 and TRBJ2-5; D unclear. Trimming shortened V by 6 bases and J by 3 bases, and 14 bases separated the two germline ends. CDR1 and CDR2 from the germline V gene are SGHNT and YENEEA. The CDR3 contains 14 residues. Written as DNA, the CDR3 is TGTGCCAGCAGTCTTAGGTCTAGTGAAGAGACCCAGTACTTC. Protein: CASSLRSSEETQYF. The entire variable domain, with the rest obtained from reference TRBV11-3 and TRBJ2-5, is as follows: EAGVVQSPRYKIIEKKQPVAFWCNPISGHNTLYWYLQNLGQGPELLIRYENEEAVDDSQLPKDRFSAERLKGVDSTLKIQPAELGDSAVYLCASSLRSSEETQYFGPGTRLLVL.

V and J are TRBV12-5 and TRBJ2-1, with D hard to call. From germline, CDR1 is LGHNT and CDR2 FRNRAP. CDR3 size: 14 residues. The V gene lost 1 base and the J gene lost 5 bases, with 9 bases spanning the gap. CDR3 DNA sequence: TGTGCTAGTGGTTTGGGGGCCGGCAACAATGAGCAGTTCTTC. Translation: CASGLGAGNNEQFF.

The chain couples TRBV11-3 to TRBJ1-1; TRBD1 agrees at 7 bases. J was trimmed by 5 bases and V by 5 bases; bases with no gene match: 11. This CDR3 region has 15 residues. Germline V gene data show CDR1 as SGHNT and CDR2 as YENEEA. As DNA, the CDR3 is TGTGCCAGCAGCCCTAGACAGGGAATAGGGACTGAAGCTTTCTTT. Translation: CASSPRQGIGTEAFF.

The chain recombines TRBV19 with TRBJ1-2; D unresolved. The V gene lost 7 bases and the J gene lost 7 bases, with 13 bases spanning the gap. In germline, CDR1 is LNHDA, CDR2 SQIVND (reference sequence). The length of the CDR3 is 12 residues. In DNA, the CDR3 is TGTGCCAGTACCCAGACCCGGTTTGGCTACACCTTC. It encodes CASTQTRFGYTF.

This clone has a handful of counts. The rearrangement links TRBV18 to TRBJ1-2; maybe TRBD1 (5 bases). The CDR3 totals 15 residues. The V end lost 4 bases, the J end lost 8 bases, and 20 bases lay between the germline ends. Germline V gene sequence: CDR1 KGHSH, CDR2 LQKENI. The CDR3 DNA reads as TGTGCCAGCTCACTTTCCGGGACCGCCATGTGGGGCTACACCTTC. Translated, it gives CASSLSGTAMWGYTF.

This clone occurred many times. This chain links TRBV11-3 with TRBJ1-2, with 8 bases that match TRBD1. The CDR3 has 14 residues. Per germline, CDR1 SGHNT and CDR2 YENEEA. V trimming: 5 bases; J trimming: 4 bases; junction bases outside the gene matches: 6. The CDR3 DNA reads as TGTGCCAGCAGCACCGGACAGGGTGGCTATGGCTACACCTTC. The encoded protein is CASSTGQGGYGYTF.

This clone came up a few times. The chain is built from TRBV11-3 and TRBJ2-1, with D possibly being TRBD2 (6 bases). The CDR3 has 16 amino acids. Between the trimmed V and J ends, which lost 5 bases and 1 base, there was a span of 15 bases. CDR1 and CDR2 from the germline V gene are SGHNT and YENEEA. The CDR3 is CASSPPGAVSYNEQFF. As DNA, the CDR3 is TGTGCCAGCAGCCCGCCGGGAGCAGTTTCCTACAATGAGCAGTTCTTC.

This clone is large in the sample. This chain uses TRBV6-8 with TRBJ1-1; 11 bases are shared with TRBD1. The CDR3 runs to 16 residues. Losses at the gene ends were 7 bases for V and 7 bases for J; bases not matched to a gene: 14. Germline V gene lookup returns CDR1 MNHGY and CDR2 SAAAGT. The CDR3: CASIPPGTGGGSEAFF. The CDR3 DNA is TGTGCCAGCATCCCACCCGGGACAGGGGGAGGGAGTGAAGCTTTCTTT.

The chain is built from TRBV9 and TRBJ1-1, with 8 bases matching TRBD1. CDR1 SGDLS and CDR2 YYNGEE come from the germline V gene. V was pared by 4 bases and J by 2 bases, with 7 bases of the junction left unmatched. The CDR3 is 15 residues long. The CDR3 loop reads CASSPDRGRNTEAFF. DNA of the CDR3: TGTGCCAGCAGCCCCGACAGGGGAAGAAACACTGAAGCTTTCTTT.

This clone was detected once. The rearrangement joins TRBV19 to TRBJ2-1, with 7 nucleotides matching TRBD2. CDR1 and CDR2 (germline): LNHDA, SQIVND (reference sequence). Unmatched junction bases numbered 8, after V lost 3 bases and J lost 9 bases. The CDR3 has 14 amino acids. The CDR3 spells CASSILSRTSEQFF. The CDR3 DNA reads TGTGCCAGTAGTATCCTCTCTCGGACTAGTGAGCAGTTCTTC. Filled out from reference TRBV19 and TRBJ2-1, the complete variable domain reads DGGITQSPKYLFRKEGQNVTLSCEQNLNHDAMYWYRQDPGQGLRLIYYSQIVNDFQKGDIAEGYSVSREKKESFPLTVTSAQKNPTAFYLCASSILSRTSEQFFGPGTRLTVL.